Below are 17 T cell receptor beta chains sequenced from a single sample in a study of CD8+ T cells in alopecia areata. RNA, once extracted, was reverse transcribed into cDNA for use as the sequencing template. Repertoires were generated with immunoSEQ multiplex PCR, while TCRdb's copy carries only in-frame clones and drops some. The profile shows about 64,000 clones, 44% of them singletons. Material: NKG2D-low CD8+ T cells sorted from blood. The origin of the receptors is a human donor with alopecia areata.

V gene TRBV27 combines with J gene TRBJ1-5; 10 nucleotides line up with TRBD1. Germline V gene sequence: CDR1 MNHEY, CDR2 SMNVEV (reference sequence). With 6 bases clipped from V and 3 bases from J, the junction kept 5 bases outside the gene matches. The CDR3 loop spans 15 amino acids. The chain's CDR3 is CASSLGQGLNQPQHF. The DNA for the CDR3 is TGTGCCAGCAGCCTGGGACAGGGGCTCAATCAGCCCCAGCATTTT.

The chain carries TRBV29-1 and TRBJ2-2, with a tentative D call TRBD2 (6 bases). This CDR3 comprises 15 residues. Germline-derived CDR1 and CDR2 are SQVTM and ANQGSEA. The germline V and J ends were trimmed by 2 bases and 1 base, with 11 bases remaining between them. The CDR3 nucleotides read TGCAGCGTTGAATTGGGACTGTTGAACACCGGGGAGCTGTTTTTT. Its translation: CSVELGLLNTGELFF.

The J gene is TRBJ2-1, the V gene TRBV6-5, with D perhaps TRBD2 (6 bases). Looked up from germline, CDR1 is MNHEY and CDR2 is SVGAGI. V dropped 5 bases and J dropped 7 bases, with 12 bases sitting between them. CDR3 length: 13 residues. CDR3 coding DNA: TGTGCCAGCAGTCCTGGGGGGTATAATGAGCAGTTCTTC. Protein sequence: CASSPGGYNEQFF.

The rearrangement uses TRBV19 and TRBJ2-7; 10 bases map to TRBD1. Germline CDR1 reads LNHDA; CDR2 reads SQIVND (reference sequence). The CDR3 totals 14 residues. Trimming removed 5 bases from V and 4 bases from J; junction bases left unmatched: 5. The CDR3: CASSPWTGGYEQYF. CDR3 nucleotide sequence: TGTGCCAGTAGTCCATGGACAGGGGGATACGAGCAGTACTTC.

This clone has only a few counts. CDR3 residues: CASSDQGADEQFF. The CDR3 nucleotides read TGTGCCAGCAGTGACCAGGGGGCGGATGAGCAGTTCTTC. The V call is TRBV28, the J call TRBJ2-1; 8 bases map to TRBD1. The V gene's germline CDR1 is MDHEN and CDR2 SYDVKM. The V gene end was trimmed by 5 bases and the J gene end by 8 bases; junction bases not matched to a gene: 5. This CDR3 has 13 residues.

The chain combines TRBV29-1 with TRBJ2-6; D is unclear. CDR1 SQVTM and CDR2 ANQGSEA come from the germline V gene. CDR3 length: 15 amino acids. V was pared by 3 bases and J by 0 bases, with 9 bases between. CDR3 protein: CSVEEPRSGANVLTF. CDR3 bases: TGCAGCGTTGAGGAACCCCGCTCTGGGGCCAACGTCCTGACTTTC.

The chain has TRBV27 and TRBJ2-7; 7 bases match TRBD1. This CDR3 has 13 residues. The V and J ends lost 5 bases and 3 bases, in that order; junction bases with no gene match: 4. Germline V gene lookup returns CDR1 MNHEY and CDR2 SMNVEV (reference sequence). The CDR3 DNA sequence: TGTGCCAGCAGTCGACAGGGAAACTACGAGCAGTACTTC. Protein sequence: CASSRQGNYEQYF.

This clone was seen just once. The chain recombines TRBV2 with TRBJ2-7; TRBD2 might be the D (6 bases). The V gene's germline CDR1 is SNHLY and CDR2 FYNNEI. The V end was cut by 7 bases, the J end by 3 bases, with 13 bases between. The CDR3 sequence is 13 residues long. The CDR3 region has the DNA TGTGCCAGCACCTCGGAGGGCCACTACGAGCAGTACTTC. Translating gives CASTSEGHYEQYF.

The V call is TRBV28, the J call TRBJ2-7; possible D gene TRBD1, 6 bases. CDR3 length equals 15 residues. The germline gives CDR1 MDHEN, CDR2 SYDVKM. The V end was cut by 5 bases, the J end by 2 bases, with 16 bases between. CDR3 sequence reads: CASSPPSTGPYEQYF. CDR3 in DNA: TGTGCCAGCAGTCCACCTAGTACAGGGCCCTACGAGCAGTACTTC.

This chain uses TRBV7-9 with TRBJ2-5, with D possibly being TRBD1 (5 bases). The germline V and J ends were trimmed by 2 bases and 5 bases, with 9 bases remaining between them. CDR3 length equals 13 residues. The germline gives CDR1 SEHNR, CDR2 FQNEAQ (reference sequence). CDR3 DNA: TGTGCCAGCAGCTTACAGGGAAAGGAGACCCAGTACTTC. Its protein is CASSLQGKETQYF.

The chain couples TRBV6-5 to TRBJ2-7; D is ambiguous. Germline V gives CDR1 MNHEY, CDR2 SVGAGI. V dropped 6 bases and J dropped 0 bases, with 9 bases sitting between them. The CDR3 runs 13 residues. The CDR3 loop is CASSPSSSYEQYF. The CDR3 region has the DNA TGTGCCAGCAGCCCTAGTAGCTCCTACGAGCAGTACTTC.

This clone showed up just a few times. Distinct nucleotide sequences in the sample also encode this CDR3. The chain joins TRBV29-1 to TRBJ1-2, with no clear D. This CDR3 comprises 10 residues. V was shortened by 3 bases and J by 5 bases, with 4 bases between the two germline ends. Germline loops: CDR1 SQVTM, CDR2 ANQGSEA. The CDR3 bases are TGCAGCGTTGAGGAATATGGCTACACCTTC. It translates to CSVEEYGYTF.

Here the CDR3 reads CSVVGGSAAYEQYF. CDR3 nucleotides: TGCAGCGTTGTAGGGGGGTCGGCGGCCTACGAGCAGTACTTC. The chain couples TRBV29-1 to TRBJ2-7; D could derive from TRBD1 or TRBD2 (6 bases each). CDR1 and CDR2 (germline): SQVTM, ANQGSEA. Trimming stripped 4 bases from V and 2 bases from J, with 15 bases between. There are 14 residues in the CDR3.

The chain couples TRBV28 to TRBJ2-7; the D is unclear. From germline, CDR1 is MDHEN and CDR2 SYDVKM. The CDR3 is 13 amino acids. The V and J ends lost 2 bases and 3 bases respectively, with 8 bases between them. The CDR3 bases are TGTGCCAGCAGTTTAACAGAGGTCTACGAGCAGTACTTC. Its translation is CASSLTEVYEQYF.

This clone has just a few counts. The chain recombines TRBV21-1 with TRBJ2-4. TRBV21-1 is a pseudogene segment. The CDR3 has 16 amino acids. The CDR3 bases are TGTGCCAGCAGCAGCGACGGTATCCTAGCCAAAAACATTCAGTACTTC. Translating gives CASSSDGILAKNIQYF.

The J gene is TRBJ2-7, the V gene TRBV7-9; D gene ambiguous. The CDR3 totals 11 residues. Germline CDR1 is SEHNR and CDR2 is FQNEAQ (reference sequence). V lost 3 bases to trimming and J lost 7 bases, with 7 bases between them. CDR3 nucleotide sequence: TGTGCCAGCAGCTTCACAACGGAGCAGTACTTC. Translation gives CASSFTTEQYF.

This clone was detected many times. The chain couples TRBV6-4 to TRBJ2-3; 7 bases agree with TRBD1. CDR3 length equals 14 residues. J gave up 2 bases and V 6 bases, and 5 bases lay outside the gene matches. Per germline, CDR1 MRHNA and CDR2 SNTAGT. As DNA, the CDR3 is TGTGCCAGCAGACCCGGGACAGACACAGATACGCAGTATTTT. The encoded protein is CASRPGTDTDTQYF.